One sample yielded the 18 T cell receptor beta chains listed below, sequenced in a study of control samples from healthy donors and cancer patients. The assay was immunoSEQ multiplex PCR, and TCRdb's table has in-frame clones only and misses some. The sample carries roughly 450,000 clones, about 93% recorded once. Sequenced: PBMCs. The source is a man aged 40-49 years with head and neck cancer.

The rearrangement joins TRBV7-3 to TRBJ2-7; the match to TRBD1 covers 8 bases. Per the germline V gene, CDR1 is SGHTA and CDR2 is FQGTGA. The junction had 5 bases not matched to a gene; V was cut back by 5 bases and J by 5 bases. This CDR3 region has 13 residues. Written as DNA, the CDR3 is TGTGCCAGCAGCGAGACAGGGGTCAACGAGCAGTACTTC. Translating gives CASSETGVNEQYF.

The chain carries TRBV5-6 and TRBJ2-5; no firm D call. V was clipped by 4 bases and J by 9 bases, with 19 bases between them. The CDR3 covers 14 residues. Germline-derived CDR1 and CDR2 are SGHDT and YYEEEE. The CDR3 reads CASSSRASALAQYF. The DNA of the CDR3 is TGTGCCAGCAGCAGCCGGGCCTCGGCCTTGGCCCAGTACTTC.

The chain recombines TRBV29-1 with TRBJ1-2; 7 nucleotides agree with TRBD1. After removal of 5 bases from V and 7 bases from J, the junction contained 7 bases not matched to a gene. Germline loops: CDR1 SQVTM, CDR2 ANQGSEA. The CDR3 totals 12 residues. The CDR3 bases are TGCAGCGTTCAGACCTCAGGGGGTGGCTACACCTTC. Residues: CSVQTSGGGYTF.

The V gene is TRBV30, the J gene TRBJ2-1; TRBD1 agrees at 8 bases. Losses at the gene ends were 4 bases for V and 7 bases for J; bases not matched to a gene: 12. CDR1 is GTSNPN and CDR2 is SVGIG in the germline V gene (reference sequence). This CDR3 is 15 amino acids long. CDR3 region: CAWTERGQVMNEQFF. The DNA for the CDR3 is TGTGCCTGGACAGAGAGGGGACAGGTGATGAATGAGCAGTTCTTC. Complete variable domain (other parts from reference TRBV30 and TRBJ2-1): SQTIHQWPATLVQPVGSPLSLECTVEGTSNPNLYWYRQAAGRGLQLLFYSVGIGQISSEVPQNLSASRPQDRQFILSSKKLLLSDSGFYLCAWTERGQVMNEQFFGPGTRLTVL.

This chain connects TRBV6-6 to TRBJ2-7; tentatively, D is TRBD1 (6 bases). This CDR3 region has 13 residues. Germline-derived CDR1 and CDR2 are MNHNY and SVGAGI (reference sequence). The ends were cut back, 5 bases at V and 11 bases at J, with 19 bases in the middle. The CDR3 coding sequence is TGTGCCAGCAGTGACAGGCTGCTAGTCTCGGAGTACTTC. Its translation is CASSDRLLVSEYF.

This chain connects TRBV28 to TRBJ2-5; 14 nucleotides line up with TRBD2. The germline V gene encodes CDR1 MDHEN and CDR2 SYDVKM. This CDR3 spans 16 amino acids. J gave up 1 base and V 5 bases, and 3 bases lay outside the gene matches. The CDR3 here is CASSRLAGGAQETQYF. CDR3 nucleotide sequence: TGTGCCAGCAGTCGACTAGCGGGGGGGGCCCAAGAGACCCAGTACTTC.

V gene TRBV6-6 combines with J gene TRBJ1-1; D perhaps matches TRBD1 (5 bases). Germline-derived CDR1 and CDR2 are MNHNY and SVGAGI (reference sequence). Between the trimmed V and J ends, which lost 6 bases and 4 bases, there was a span of 21 bases. This CDR3 has 16 amino acids. The CDR3 protein is CASSYPTRRRGTEAFF. The DNA of the CDR3 is TGTGCCAGCAGCTACCCGACCCGGAGGAGGGGCACTGAAGCTTTCTTT.

This clone was seen more than once but under ten times. The chain carries TRBV27 and TRBJ2-7, with no clear D. CDR3 size: 15 residues. Germline assignment: CDR1 MNHEY and CDR2 SMNVEV (reference sequence). Trimming took off 6 bases at V and 4 bases at J, with 19 bases between the two ends. The CDR3 DNA follows: TGTGCCAGCAGGAGTGCTGACTGGAAGGGTTACGAGCAGTACTTC. This gives the protein CASRSADWKGYEQYF.

J is TRBJ2-5 and V is TRBV18; 12 nucleotides match TRBD2. Germline lookup yields CDR1 KGHSH and CDR2 LQKENI. The CDR3 is 15 residues long. The J segment lost 2 bases and the V segment lost 5 bases, leaving 3 bases of the junction unmatched. The CDR3 region has the DNA TGTGCCAGCTCAGCTAGCGGGGGGGCGCAAGAGACCCAGTACTTC. Translating it yields CASSASGGAQETQYF.

The chain uses TRBV5-4 and TRBJ1-2; D ambiguous. The length of the CDR3 is 13 residues. Germline V CDR1 and CDR2: SGHNT, YYREEE (reference sequence). Trimming took off 0 bases at V and 5 bases at J, with 8 bases between the two ends. The CDR3 DNA is TGTGCCAGCAGCTTGGGTTCCCTATATGGCTACACCTTC. Protein sequence: CASSLGSLYGYTF.

The V call is TRBV19, the J call TRBJ1-5, with D maybe TRBD1 (5 bases). Germline V lookup: CDR1 LNHDA, CDR2 SQIVND (reference sequence). This CDR3 comprises 16 residues. V was shortened by 2 bases and J by 5 bases, with 16 bases between the two germline ends. The CDR3 loop is CASSIRGRDLDQPQHF. The CDR3 DNA follows: TGTGCCAGTAGTATACGGGGCAGGGATTTAGATCAGCCCCAGCATTTT.

The gene calls are TRBV5-8 and TRBJ1-5; D call uncertain. The CDR3 contains 15 residues. Trimming stripped 0 bases from V and 3 bases from J, with 10 bases between. Germline CDR1 reads SGHTS; CDR2 reads YDEGEE. The CDR3 DNA follows: TGTGCCAGCAGCTTGGCGCCGGGAAACAATCAGCCCCAGCATTTT. This codes for CASSLAPGNNQPQHF.

This clone appeared a single time. The chain uses TRBV7-9 and TRBJ2-2; TRBD2 might be the D (6 bases). From germline, CDR1 is SEHNR and CDR2 FQNEAQ (reference sequence). The CDR3 length is 15 residues. V was shortened by 7 bases and J by 8 bases, with 20 bases between the two germline ends. The CDR3 nucleotides are TGTGCCAGCACCAAGGGACCGGGGGTTTATGGGGAGCTGTTTTTT. Translation gives CASTKGPGVYGELFF.

As regards this clone: The identical CDR3 is also encoded by other nucleotide sequences in the sample. The rearrangement joins TRBV7-2 to TRBJ1-5, with a weak D call TRBD1 (5 bases). This CDR3 has 15 amino acids. Per germline, CDR1 SGHTA and CDR2 FQGNSA. The V and J ends lost 2 bases and 3 bases respectively, with 11 bases between them. CDR3 nucleotide sequence: TGTGCCAGCAGCTTAAGGCAGGGCAACAATCAGCCCCAGCATTTT. It translates to CASSLRQGNNQPQHF.

The chain employs TRBV7-9 and TRBJ1-4; D gene uncertain. This CDR3 is 15 amino acids long. Germline CDR1 is SEHNR and CDR2 is FQNEAQ (reference sequence). Trimming removed 4 bases at V and 7 bases at J, with 16 bases between. CDR3 sequence (DNA): TGTGCCAGCAGCTCCCGCGGAGGTCTGAGTGAAAAACTGTTTTTT. Translating gives CASSSRGGLSEKLFF.

This clone came up once. This sequence joins TRBV7-2 and TRBJ2-7, with D tentatively TRBD1 (6 bases). Germline CDR1 SGHTA, CDR2 FQGNSA. V lost 1 base, J lost 2 bases, and 12 bases lay in between. This CDR3 contains 15 residues. In nucleotides, the CDR3 is TGTGCCAGCAGCTTAGTGGCCAGGGGAACCTACGAGCAGTACTTC. It translates to CASSLVARGTYEQYF.

The V gene is TRBV28, the J gene TRBJ1-2; D is unclear. This CDR3 has 13 residues. V was cut by 1 base and J by 8 bases, with 11 bases left in between. The germline V gene has CDR1 MDHEN and CDR2 SYDVKM. This CDR3 reads CASSLLDHGGYTF. The CDR3 region has the DNA TGTGCCAGCAGTTTATTGGACCACGGGGGCTACACCTTC.

In DNA, the CDR3 is TGCGCCAGCAGCTTTAGACCGTCCGGGACAGAGTTGACCGGGGAGCTGTTTTTT. Its translation is CASSFRPSGTELTGELFF. The genes are TRBV4-3 and TRBJ2-2; 7 bases agree with TRBD1. Germline values: CDR1 LGHNA, CDR2 YSLEER. Trimming removed 5 bases from V and 5 bases from J; junction bases left unmatched: 17. The CDR3 runs to 18 residues.